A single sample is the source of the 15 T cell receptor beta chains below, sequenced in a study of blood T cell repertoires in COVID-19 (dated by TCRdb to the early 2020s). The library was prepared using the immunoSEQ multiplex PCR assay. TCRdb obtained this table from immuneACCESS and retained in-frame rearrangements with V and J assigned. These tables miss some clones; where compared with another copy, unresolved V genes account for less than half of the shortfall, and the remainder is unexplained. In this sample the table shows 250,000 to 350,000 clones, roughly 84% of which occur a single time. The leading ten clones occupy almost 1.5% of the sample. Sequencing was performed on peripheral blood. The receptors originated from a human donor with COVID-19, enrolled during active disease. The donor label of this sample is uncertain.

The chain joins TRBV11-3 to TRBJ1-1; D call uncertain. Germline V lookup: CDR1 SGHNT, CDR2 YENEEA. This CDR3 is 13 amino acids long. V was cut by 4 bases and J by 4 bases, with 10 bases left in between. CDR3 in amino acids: CASSYSSSTEAFF. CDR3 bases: TGTGCCAGCAGCTATTCTTCGAGCACTGAAGCTTTCTTT.

CDR3 sequence (DNA): TGTGCCAGCAGGAAGGTAGCGGGAGGGACCGGGGAGCTGTTTTTT. It specifies CASRKVAGGTGELFF. V is TRBV2 and J is TRBJ2-2; 11 nucleotides line up with TRBD2. CDR1 and CDR2 from the germline V gene are SNHLY and FYNNEI. V gave up 6 bases and J gave up 5 bases; unmatched junction bases: 5. The CDR3 is made up of 15 amino acids.

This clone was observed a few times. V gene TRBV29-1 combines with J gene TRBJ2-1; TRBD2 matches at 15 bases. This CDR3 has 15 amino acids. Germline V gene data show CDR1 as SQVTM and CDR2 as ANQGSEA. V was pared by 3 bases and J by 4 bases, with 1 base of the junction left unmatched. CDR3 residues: CSVEGTSGRYNEQFF. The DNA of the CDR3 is TGCAGCGTTGAGGGGACTAGCGGGAGGTACAATGAGCAGTTCTTC.

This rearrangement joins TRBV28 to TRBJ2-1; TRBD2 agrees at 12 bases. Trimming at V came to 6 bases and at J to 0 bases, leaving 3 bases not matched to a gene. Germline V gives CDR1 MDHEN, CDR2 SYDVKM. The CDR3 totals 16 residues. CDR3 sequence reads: CASSPTSGGSYNEQFF. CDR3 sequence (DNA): TGTGCCAGCAGCCCGACTAGCGGGGGCTCCTACAATGAGCAGTTCTTC.

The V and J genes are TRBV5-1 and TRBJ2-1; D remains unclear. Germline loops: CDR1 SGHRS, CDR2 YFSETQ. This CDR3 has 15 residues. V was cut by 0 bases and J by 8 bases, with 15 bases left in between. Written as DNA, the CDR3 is TGCGCCAGCAGCTTGGACAACGCGGTAGTCGATGAGCAGTTCTTC. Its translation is CASSLDNAVVDEQFF.

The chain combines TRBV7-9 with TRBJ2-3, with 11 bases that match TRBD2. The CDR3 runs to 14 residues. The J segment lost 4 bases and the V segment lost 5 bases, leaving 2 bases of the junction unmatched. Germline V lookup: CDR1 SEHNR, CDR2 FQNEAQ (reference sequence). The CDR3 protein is CASSHSGGADTQYF. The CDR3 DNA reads TGTGCCAGCAGCCATAGCGGGGGGGCAGATACGCAGTATTTT.

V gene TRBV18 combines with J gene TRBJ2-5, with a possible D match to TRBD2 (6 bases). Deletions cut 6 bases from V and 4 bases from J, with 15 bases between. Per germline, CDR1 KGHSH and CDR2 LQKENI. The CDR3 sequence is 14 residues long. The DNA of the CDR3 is TGTGCCAGCTCGGCCCCTAGCGAGGGAGAGACCCAGTACTTC. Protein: CASSAPSEGETQYF.

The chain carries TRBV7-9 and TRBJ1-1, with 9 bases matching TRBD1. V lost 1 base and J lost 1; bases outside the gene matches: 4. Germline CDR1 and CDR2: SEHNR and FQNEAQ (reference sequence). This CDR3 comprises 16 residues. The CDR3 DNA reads TGTGCCAGCAGCTTAGGGGGACAGGGCCCGAACACTGAAGCTTTCTTT. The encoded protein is CASSLGGQGPNTEAFF.

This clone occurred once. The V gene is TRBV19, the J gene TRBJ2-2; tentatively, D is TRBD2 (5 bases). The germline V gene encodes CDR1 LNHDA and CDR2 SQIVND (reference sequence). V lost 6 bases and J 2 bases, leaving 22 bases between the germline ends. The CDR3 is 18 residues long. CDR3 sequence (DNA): TGTGCCAGTAGGAGAGGGATGGTAGCCGAAGTAAACACCGGGGAGCTGTTTTTT. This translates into CASRRGMVAEVNTGELFF.

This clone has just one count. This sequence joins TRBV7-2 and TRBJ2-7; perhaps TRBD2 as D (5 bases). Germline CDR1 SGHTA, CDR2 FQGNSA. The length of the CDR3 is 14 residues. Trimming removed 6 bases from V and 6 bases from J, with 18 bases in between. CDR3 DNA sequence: TGTGCCAGCAGGATCCACTCTCGCGGGCGCGAGCAGTACTTC. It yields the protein CASRIHSRGREQYF.

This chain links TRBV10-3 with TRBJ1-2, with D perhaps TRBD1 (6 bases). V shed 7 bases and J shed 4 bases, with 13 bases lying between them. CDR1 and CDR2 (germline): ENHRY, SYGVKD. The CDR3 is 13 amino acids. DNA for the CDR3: TGTGCCATCACCAGGGGCGGACCCTATGGCTACACCTTC. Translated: CAITRGGPYGYTF.

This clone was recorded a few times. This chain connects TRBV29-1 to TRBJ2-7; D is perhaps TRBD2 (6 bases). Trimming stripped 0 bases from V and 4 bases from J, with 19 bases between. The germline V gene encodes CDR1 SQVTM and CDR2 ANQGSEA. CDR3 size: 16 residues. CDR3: CSVEDAALGGTYEQYF. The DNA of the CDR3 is TGCAGCGTTGAAGATGCAGCCCTCGGAGGGACTTACGAGCAGTACTTC.

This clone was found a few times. CDR3 protein: CAWSGGGDFYEQYF. CDR3 sequence (DNA): TGTGCCTGGAGTGGAGGAGGGGATTTCTACGAGCAGTACTTC. The chain combines TRBV30 with TRBJ2-7; D is perhaps TRBD2 (6 bases). This CDR3 contains 14 residues. Looked up from germline, CDR1 is GTSNPN and CDR2 is SVGIG (reference sequence). The V gene lost 1 base and the J gene lost 3 bases, with 13 bases spanning the gap.

The CDR3 DNA follows: TGCGCCAGCAGCGTCGACAGGGTTGTCGGCACTGAAGCTTTCTTT. This codes for CASSVDRVVGTEAFF. The chain carries TRBV5-1 and TRBJ1-1; 7 positions agree with TRBD1. Germline V CDR1 and CDR2: SGHRS, YFSETQ. The J segment lost 4 bases and the V segment lost 4 bases, leaving 10 bases of the junction unmatched. The CDR3 sequence is 15 residues long.

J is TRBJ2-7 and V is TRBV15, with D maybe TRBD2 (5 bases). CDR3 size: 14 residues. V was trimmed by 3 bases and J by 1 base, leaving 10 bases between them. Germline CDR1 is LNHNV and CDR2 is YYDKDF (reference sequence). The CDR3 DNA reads TGTGCCACCAGCAGGGATCTAGCTTCCTACGAGCAGTACTTC. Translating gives CATSRDLASYEQYF.